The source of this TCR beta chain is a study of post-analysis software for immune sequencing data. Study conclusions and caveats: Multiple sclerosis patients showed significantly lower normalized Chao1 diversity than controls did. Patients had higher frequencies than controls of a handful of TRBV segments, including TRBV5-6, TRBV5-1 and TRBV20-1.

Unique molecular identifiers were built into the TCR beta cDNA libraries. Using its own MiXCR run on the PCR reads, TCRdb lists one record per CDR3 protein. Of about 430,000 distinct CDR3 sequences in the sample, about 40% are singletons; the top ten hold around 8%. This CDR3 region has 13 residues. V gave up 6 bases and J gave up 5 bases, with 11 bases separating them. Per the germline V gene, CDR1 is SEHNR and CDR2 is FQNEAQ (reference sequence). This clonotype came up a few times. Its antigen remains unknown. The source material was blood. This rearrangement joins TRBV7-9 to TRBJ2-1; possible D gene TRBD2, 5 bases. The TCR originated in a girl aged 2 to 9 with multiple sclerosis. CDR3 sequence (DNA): TGTGCCAGCAGACCCACGGGGAACAATGAGCAGTTCTTC. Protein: CASRPTGNNEQFF.